This entry is about one T cell receptor (beta chain). Antigen unknown. This entry is derived from a study of long-term antiretroviral therapy in people with HIV. Notes on the study in general: Post-ART, diversity grew, though it stayed under transplant donor control levels.

The assay used was immunoSEQ (version v3.0), run at survey level. Some clones are missing from TCRdb's copy, which holds only in-frame ones; the method was immunoSEQ multiplex PCR. The sample gives tens of thousands of clones, 85% of which show up once; 3.5% to 4.5% is in the top ten. CDR3 length: 16 amino acids. Trimming cost V 5 bases and J 6 bases; bases outside gene matches: 14. Germline CDR1 is SEHNR and CDR2 is FQNEAQ (reference sequence). The sequences come from unsorted PBMCs, collected approximately 3.5 years after starting antiretroviral therapy. The chain couples TRBV7-9 to TRBJ1-2; 8 nucleotides align to TRBD1. This TCR was sampled from a man younger than 35 with HIV. The DNA of the CDR3 is TGTGCCAGCAGCCCTAACCGGGACAGGAGGATTAATGGCTACACCTTC. It encodes CASSPNRDRRINGYTF.